The rows below give T cell receptor beta chains drawn from one sample of a study of blood T cell repertoires in COVID-19. Clones were read by immunoSEQ multiplex PCR, and TCRdb kept only the in-frame ones, dropping some. Of some 370,000 clones listed, over 75% are singletons. Sequences were obtained from peripheral blood. The receptors come from a woman in her thirties with COVID-19, enrolled during active disease. CDR3s include the opening cysteine and the closing phenylalanine or tryptophan. The D gene is left open where the match is weak.

J gene: TRBJ2-1
V gene: TRBV3-1/TRBV3-2
D gene: TRBD2
CDR3 DNA: TGTGCCAGCAGCCAAGGTTTTGGTCAGCGGGGGAGAATTAATGAGCAGTTCTTC
CDR3 protein: CASSQGFGQRGRINEQFF

J gene: TRBJ2-2
V gene: TRBV30
D gene: TRBD1
CDR3 DNA: TGTGCCGGGACAGGGGCGGCCGGGGAGCTGTTTTTT
CDR3 protein: CAGTGAAGELFF

J gene: TRBJ2-4
V gene: TRBV7-9
D gene: NA
CDR3 DNA: TGTGCCAGCAGCTTCGGGACAAACGAAAACATTCAGTACTTC
CDR3 protein: CASSFGTNENIQYF

J gene: TRBJ2-1
V gene: TRBV11-3
D gene: TRBD2
CDR3 DNA: TGTGCCAGCAGCTCCCTCGGCGGGAGGTTTGATGAGCAGTTCTTC
CDR3 protein: CASSSLGGRFDEQFF

J gene: TRBJ1-1
V gene: TRBV6-6
D gene: NA
CDR3 DNA: TGTGCCAGCAGAGTTCATCCGAGGGCGCGAAACACTGAAGCTTTCTTT
CDR3 protein: CASRVHPRARNTEAFF

J gene: TRBJ2-4
V gene: TRBV19
D gene: TRBD2
CDR3 DNA: TGTGCCAGTAGTCCGGGACTAGCGGGAGGGATTCAGGACATTCAGTACTTC
CDR3 protein: CASSPGLAGGIQDIQYF

J gene: TRBJ2-7
V gene: TRBV5-1
D gene: TRBD2
CDR3 DNA: TGCGCCAGCAGCTTCCCAAGCGGGAGGCCCCAGTTCTACGAGCAGTACTTC
CDR3 protein: CASSFPSGRPQFYEQYF

J gene: TRBJ1-6
V gene: TRBV19
D gene: NA
CDR3 DNA: TGTGCCAGTAGTATAAAGAGTCATTCACCCCTCCACTTT
CDR3 protein: CASSIKSHSPLHF

J gene: TRBJ2-7
V gene: TRBV30
D gene: NA
CDR3 DNA: TGTGCCCAGGGACACCACGAGCAGTACTTC
CDR3 protein: CAQGHHEQYF

J gene: TRBJ1-1
V gene: TRBV9
D gene: NA
CDR3 DNA: TGTGCCAGCAGCGCCAGGGGCTTGACTGAAGCTTTCTTT
CDR3 protein: CASSARGLTEAFF

J gene: TRBJ2-6
V gene: TRBV7-2
D gene: NA
CDR3 DNA: TGTGCCAGCAGCGCCTGGCGGGGCGGGACTGGGGCCAACGTCCTGACTTTC
CDR3 protein: CASSAWRGGTGANVLTF

J gene: TRBJ2-3
V gene: TRBV5-8
D gene: NA
CDR3 DNA: TGTGCCAGCAGCTTGTACCGGCGTCTGAGCGGGTCGAGCACAGATACGCAGTATTTT
CDR3 protein: CASSLYRRLSGSSTDTQYF

J gene: TRBJ2-7
V gene: TRBV2
D gene: TRBD2
CDR3 DNA: TGTGCCAGCACCGAGACTAGCGGAGCATCCTACGAGCAGTACTTC
CDR3 protein: CASTETSGASYEQYF

J gene: TRBJ1-2
V gene: TRBV28
D gene: TRBD1
CDR3 DNA: TGTGCCAGCAGGGACAGGGCGGGTTATGGCTACACCTTC
CDR3 protein: CASRDRAGYGYTF